This TCR beta chain was recorded in a study of cytomegalovirus exposure and HLA in healthy donors. Overall study context: Of 300 to 500 genotyped donors, roughly 81% grouped in the Caucasian-associated ancestry cluster. Study-wide findings and caveats: Researchers reportedly found TCR beta sequences accurately predicted most subjects' HLA-A and HLA-B alleles. Using a false discovery rate of 0.05, a later analysis showed that 16,951 TCR beta sequences were associated with HLA alleles. When a later analysis compared HLA-associated TCR beta chains with equally common others, the HLA-associated chains turned out to be more clonally expanded and to have lower generation probabilities.

Remarks on this clone: Its target is unknown.

The CDR3 consists of 15 residues. The PCR contained 60 Vbeta and 13 Jbeta primers. Using immunoSEQ multiplex PCR, the repertoire was profiled, and TCRdb retains in-frame clones only, with some absent. The table includes about 180,000 clones, around four fifths detected once. This rearrangement joins TRBV1 to TRBJ2-7; the listed D gene, TRBD2, was not tested against the DNA. TRBV1 corresponds to a pseudogene. The receptor comes from a woman aged 25 to 45 in good health and CMV-seronegative. The sequencing sample was made of PBMCs. CDR3 amino acids: CTSSQDRPGTYEQYF. In DNA form, the CDR3 reads TGCACCAGCAGCCAAGATAGGCCGGGAACCTACGAGCAGTACTTC.